The clone carrying this TCR beta chain was seen ten or more times. This sample is part of a study of regulatory T cells in long-lasting Graves disease. Trimming stripped 3 bases from V and 2 bases from J, with 11 bases between. Germline values: CDR1 MNHEY, CDR2 SMNVEV (reference sequence). The CDR3 extends over 14 amino acids. The TCR beta library used iRepertoire HTBI primers with Arm-PCR amplification of CDR3. A single record per CDR3 protein comes from TCRdb applying MiXCR to the multiplex PCR reads. The sample lists hundreds of thousands of distinct CDR3 sequences; 15% to 20% were seen once. Documented time point: newly diagnosed GD, antithyroid drugs for less than 3 months. From RNA extracted from PBMCs, the TCR library was made. These data also formed part of another study, on T cells in Graves' hyperthyroidism and ophthalmopathy.

The sequence was obtained from a man aged 40-50 years with Graves disease. The chain employs TRBV27 and TRBJ2-7; tentative D call: TRBD2 (5 bases). The sequences come from peripheral blood mononuclear cells (PBMCs), collected at new diagnosis, from a patient treated with antithyroid drugs. The CDR3 is CASSLGSRTYEQYF. The DNA for the CDR3 is TGTGCCAGCAGTTTGGGGAGCCGGACCTACGAGCAGTACTTC.